This T cell receptor (beta chain) was sequenced for a study of shared clonotypes between healthy human individuals. Study outcomes and limitations: Estimated clonotype richness was generally higher in naive than memory subsets. Shared across a few donors were roughly 4.8% of the naive CD4 clonotypes. The diversity represented, both genetic and in exposure history, was limited by few donors.

As regards this clone: The antigen is unknown.

Trimming stripped 1 base from V and 8 bases from J, with 20 bases between. CDR1 is LGHNA and CDR2 is YNFKEQ in the germline V gene. The CDR3 has 16 amino acids. As processed by the authors: ImmunoSEQ supplied junction-only sequences lacking quality scores, so filtering was different. Assay: immunoSEQ multiplex PCR; the TCRdb copy retains only in-frame clones and omits some. V, J and clone size derive from that table, while D and trimming were established from the DNA sequence. Seen here are over a million clones, about 84% observed once, and the top ten hold 0.5% to 0.6%. The specimen was memory CD4+ T cells from PBMCs. The subset denotes: CD45RA-negative fraction. The clonotype was recovered from a man aged 18 to 35 in good health. Some clones in this sample may be carry-over from other donors' samples. The chain recombines TRBV4-2 with TRBJ1-2, with a tentative D call TRBD1 (6 bases). As DNA, the CDR3 is TGTGCCAGCAGCCAAGTCGGCAAGGGTCAGGGGATCGGCTACACCTTC. Protein sequence: CASSQVGKGQGIGYTF.